This TCR beta chain was sequenced in a study of neurological immune-mediated disorders. General study results and limits: Sharing of CDR3 amino acid sequences among expanded clones across subjects was absent, suggesting private repertoires in all groups.

This CDR3 is built from 17 residues. Germline CDR1 is MNHEY and CDR2 is SVGAGI. The trim removed 1 base at V and 1 base at J, leaving 7 bases unmatched. As concerns this clonotype: Its antigen is unknown.

TCRdb itself ran the 5' RACE reads through MiXCR, one entry per CDR3 protein. The data hold 55,000 to 70,000 distinct CDR3 sequences, with over 5% observed a single time. The sequence was obtained from a human donor with multiple sclerosis. The donor label of this sample is uncertain. Sequenced material: PBMCs. The V gene is TRBV6-5, the J gene TRBJ2-5; 9 nucleotides match TRBD2. Written as DNA, the CDR3 is TGTGCCAGCAGTTACTATCTCCCGCGGGGGGGCCAAGAGACCCAGTACTTC. Its translation: CASSYYLPRGGQETQYF.